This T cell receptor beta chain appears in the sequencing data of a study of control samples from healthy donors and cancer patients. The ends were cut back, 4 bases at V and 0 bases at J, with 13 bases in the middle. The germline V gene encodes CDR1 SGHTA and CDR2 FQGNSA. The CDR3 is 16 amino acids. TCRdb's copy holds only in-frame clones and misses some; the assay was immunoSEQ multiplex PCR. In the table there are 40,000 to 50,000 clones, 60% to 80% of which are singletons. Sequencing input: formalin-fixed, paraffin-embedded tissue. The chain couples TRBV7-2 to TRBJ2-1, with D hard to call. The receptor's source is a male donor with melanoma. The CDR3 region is CASSSAPMGSYNEQFF. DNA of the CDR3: TGTGCCAGCAGCTCCGCCCCGATGGGCTCCTACAATGAGCAGTTCTTC.